This T cell receptor (beta chain) was retrieved from a study of T cell changes during pregnancy in multiple sclerosis. Profiling relied on immunoSEQ multiplex PCR, and the TCRdb table lists in-frame clones only, not all of them. The table has around 26,000 clones, around nine tenths seen once. The CDR3 is 15 amino acids. Germline CDR1 and CDR2: SEHNR and FQNEAQ (reference sequence). V was pared by 5 bases and J by 2 bases, with 15 bases between. This sequence joins TRBV7-9 and TRBJ1-2; D might be TRBD1 (5 bases). The source material was CD8+ T cells from peripheral blood mononuclear cells, sampled in the first trimester of pregnancy. The clonotype comes from a female donor in good health, enrolled as a control in a pregnancy study. CDR3 loop: CASSHYQGENYGYTF. The CDR3 bases are TGTGCCAGCAGCCACTACCAGGGCGAGAACTATGGCTACACCTTC.